Listed below are T cell receptor beta chains from one sample, sequenced in a study of shared clonotypes between healthy human individuals. TCRdb keeps only in-frame clones here, not all; method: immunoSEQ multiplex PCR. Counted here are more than 2,000,000 clones, 80% to 95% occurring once; the ten biggest clones make up roughly 0.36%. The source material was naive CD4+ T cells from PBMCs. The receptors were gathered from a man younger than 30 in good health. Some clones in this sample may be carry-over from other donors' samples. Each CDR3 is given with its conserved first and last residue. The D gene is left open where the match is weak. A clone size is listed for some rows: how often the clone was seen (once, few, many), or a class if it is expanded.

v_call: TRBV30; j_call: TRBJ1-1; clone_size: -; d_call: -; cdr3_aa: CAWTGQAGTEAFF; cdr3_nt: TGTGCCTGGACGGGGCAGGCAGGGACTGAAGCTTTCTTT
v_call: TRBV5-5; j_call: TRBJ2-1; clone_size: -; d_call: TRBD2; cdr3_aa: CASSTRLAAQDEQFF; cdr3_nt: TGTGCCAGCAGCACACGACTAGCGGCCCAGGATGAGCAGTTCTTC
v_call: TRBV7-9; j_call: TRBJ1-1; clone_size: -; d_call: -; cdr3_aa: CASSLKPGTAFF; cdr3_nt: TGTGCCAGCAGCTTAAAACCCGGCACGGCTTTCTTT
v_call: TRBV6-6; j_call: TRBJ2-2; clone_size: few; d_call: -; cdr3_aa: CASSMNTGELFF; cdr3_nt: TGTGCCAGTTCGATGAACACCGGGGAGCTGTTTTTT
v_call: TRBV30; j_call: TRBJ2-4; clone_size: -; d_call: -; cdr3_aa: CAWSPGGATRNIQYF; cdr3_nt: TGTGCCTGGAGCCCGGGTGGGGCTACGAGAAACATTCAGTACTTC
v_call: TRBV5-5; j_call: TRBJ1-5; clone_size: -; d_call: -; cdr3_aa: CASSYWTSNQPQHF; cdr3_nt: TGTGCCAGCAGCTACTGGACAAGCAATCAGCCCCAGCATTTT
v_call: TRBV18; j_call: TRBJ2-5; clone_size: -; d_call: -; cdr3_aa: CASSPISGGSQETQYF; cdr3_nt: TGTGCCAGCTCACCGATTTCAGGTGGGAGCCAAGAGACCCAGTACTTC
v_call: TRBV11-2; j_call: TRBJ1-5; clone_size: -; d_call: -; cdr3_aa: CASSRGASNQPQHF; cdr3_nt: TGTGCCAGCAGCCGAGGGGCGAGCAATCAGCCCCAGCATTTT
v_call: TRBV4-3; j_call: TRBJ1-2; clone_size: -; d_call: TRBD1; cdr3_aa: CASSQDVLSPLTGVAYGYTF; cdr3_nt: TGCGCCAGCAGCCAAGATGTATTAAGTCCGCTCACAGGGGTTGCCTATGGCTACACCTTC
v_call: TRBV28; j_call: TRBJ1-1; clone_size: -; d_call: -; cdr3_aa: CASSYSLRAFF; cdr3_nt: TGTGCCAGCAGTTATAGTCTAAGAGCTTTCTTT
v_call: TRBV7-9; j_call: TRBJ2-1; clone_size: -; d_call: TRBD2; cdr3_aa: CASSLPGLVDNEQFF; cdr3_nt: TGTGCCAGCAGCTTACCCGGACTAGTAGACAATGAGCAGTTCTTC
v_call: TRBV5-1; j_call: TRBJ1-3; clone_size: -; d_call: -; cdr3_aa: CASSLAGRGNTIYF; cdr3_nt: TGCGCCAGCAGCTTGGCAGGGAGAGGAAACACCATATATTTT
v_call: TRBV18; j_call: TRBJ2-1; clone_size: once; d_call: TRBD1; cdr3_aa: CASSPVTGYGEQFF; cdr3_nt: TGTGCCAGCTCACCAGTGACAGGGTACGGTGAGCAGTTCTTC
v_call: TRBV9; j_call: TRBJ1-1; clone_size: -; d_call: -; cdr3_aa: CASGRRGGWNTEAFF; cdr3_nt: TGTGCCAGCGGACGGAGGGGGGGATGGAACACTGAAGCTTTCTTT
v_call: TRBV7-3; j_call: TRBJ2-3; clone_size: -; d_call: -; cdr3_aa: CASSFDSPDTQYF; cdr3_nt: TGTGCCAGCAGTTTTGACAGTCCAGATACGCAGTATTTT
v_call: TRBV18; j_call: TRBJ2-3; clone_size: -; d_call: -; cdr3_aa: CASSQSPGWGDTQYF; cdr3_nt: TGTGCCAGCTCACAATCCCCGGGTTGGGGAGATACGCAGTATTTT
v_call: TRBV6-1; j_call: TRBJ1-2; clone_size: -; d_call: -; cdr3_aa: CASTRGVDNYGYTF; cdr3_nt: TGTGCCAGCACAAGGGGCGTAGATAACTATGGCTACACCTTC
v_call: TRBV5-1; j_call: TRBJ2-1; clone_size: -; d_call: TRBD1; cdr3_aa: CASSWTGTGIRNEQFF; cdr3_nt: TGCGCCAGCAGCTGGACCGGGACAGGCATCCGAAATGAGCAGTTCTTC
v_call: TRBV28; j_call: TRBJ2-1; clone_size: once; d_call: TRBD2; cdr3_aa: CASRHPAGVYNEQFF; cdr3_nt: TGTGCCAGCAGGCACCCAGCGGGAGTCTACAATGAGCAGTTCTTC
v_call: TRBV5-1; j_call: TRBJ2-1; clone_size: once; d_call: TRBD2; cdr3_aa: CASSPILAEGYNEQFF; cdr3_nt: TGCGCCAGCAGCCCTATTCTAGCGGAAGGCTACAATGAGCAGTTCTTC
v_call: TRBV5-5; j_call: TRBJ1-2; clone_size: once; d_call: -; cdr3_aa: CASSLGTYQYYGYTF; cdr3_nt: TGTGCCAGCAGCTTAGGGACATATCAATACTATGGCTACACCTTC
v_call: TRBV29-1; j_call: TRBJ2-7; clone_size: -; d_call: TRBD1; cdr3_aa: CSARGVLNRGPYEQYF; cdr3_nt: TGCAGCGCCCGTGGGGTACTTAACAGGGGGCCCTACGAGCAGTACTTC
v_call: TRBV6-6; j_call: TRBJ2-7; clone_size: -; d_call: -; cdr3_aa: CASSPRPLEQYF; cdr3_nt: TGTGCCAGCAGTCCCAGGCCCCTGGAACAGTACTTC
v_call: TRBV5-4; j_call: TRBJ1-2; clone_size: -; d_call: -; cdr3_aa: CASSLAGTNYGYTF; cdr3_nt: TGTGCCAGCAGCTTGGCAGGGACTAACTATGGCTACACCTTC
v_call: TRBV5-1; j_call: TRBJ1-1; clone_size: -; d_call: -; cdr3_aa: CASSLAGRNTEAFF; cdr3_nt: TGCGCCAGCAGCTTGGCCGGGAGAAACACTGAAGCTTTCTTT
v_call: TRBV2; j_call: TRBJ2-1; clone_size: -; d_call: -; cdr3_aa: CASGGESGRGLNEQFF; cdr3_nt: TGTGCCAGCGGGGGTGAAAGCGGAAGGGGTCTCAATGAGCAGTTCTTC
v_call: TRBV6-4; j_call: TRBJ2-1; clone_size: -; d_call: TRBD2; cdr3_aa: CASSVNPLAGGEQFF; cdr3_nt: TGTGCCAGCAGTGTCAACCCACTAGCGGGAGGTGAGCAGTTCTTC
v_call: TRBV6-7; j_call: TRBJ2-1; clone_size: -; d_call: -; cdr3_aa: CASSYRTGTAYNEQFF; cdr3_nt: TGTGCCAGCAGTTACAGGACCGGGACTGCATACAATGAGCAGTTCTTC
v_call: TRBV6-6; j_call: TRBJ1-6; clone_size: -; d_call: TRBD1; cdr3_aa: CASSVTGGNNSPLHF; cdr3_nt: TGTGCCAGCAGTGTGACAGGGGGCAATAATTCACCCCTCCACTTT
v_call: TRBV27; j_call: TRBJ2-1; clone_size: -; d_call: TRBD2; cdr3_aa: CASSLSGLAGGPKNNEQFF; cdr3_nt: TGTGCCAGCAGTTTATCTGGTCTAGCGGGAGGGCCTAAAAACAATGAGCAGTTCTTC
v_call: TRBV7-2; j_call: TRBJ2-7; clone_size: -; d_call: -; cdr3_aa: CASSTAKSSYEQYF; cdr3_nt: TGTGCCAGCAGCACAGCCAAAAGCTCCTACGAGCAGTACTTC
v_call: TRBV5-1; j_call: TRBJ1-4; clone_size: -; d_call: -; cdr3_aa: CASSFGAALNEKLFF; cdr3_nt: TGCGCCAGCAGCTTTGGTGCAGCCCTTAATGAAAAACTGTTTTTT
v_call: TRBV14; j_call: TRBJ2-3; clone_size: -; d_call: -; cdr3_aa: CASSPTRGTDTQYF; cdr3_nt: TGTGCCAGCAGCCCGACGAGGGGCACAGATACGCAGTATTTT
v_call: TRBV6-1; j_call: TRBJ2-2; clone_size: -; d_call: -; cdr3_aa: CASETRGSGELFF; cdr3_nt: TGTGCCAGCGAGACTAGGGGCTCCGGGGAGCTGTTTTTT
v_call: TRBV14; j_call: TRBJ2-2; clone_size: -; d_call: TRBD1; cdr3_aa: CASSPRTGANTGELFF; cdr3_nt: TGTGCCAGCAGCCCGCGGACAGGGGCGAACACCGGGGAGCTGTTTTTT
v_call: TRBV30; j_call: TRBJ1-2; clone_size: -; d_call: -; cdr3_aa: CAWSSTWGRMGYTF; cdr3_nt: TGTGCCTGGAGTAGCACCTGGGGAAGGATGGGCTACACCTTC
v_call: TRBV14; j_call: TRBJ1-5; clone_size: -; d_call: -; cdr3_aa: CASSQGWSGDTPSNQPQHF; cdr3_nt: TGTGCCAGCAGCCAAGGGTGGTCAGGAGACACACCAAGCAATCAGCCCCAGCATTTT
v_call: TRBV19; j_call: TRBJ2-6; clone_size: -; d_call: -; cdr3_aa: CASSWVSGANVLTF; cdr3_nt: TGTGCCAGTAGTTGGGTTAGTGGGGCCAACGTCCTGACTTTC
v_call: TRBV2; j_call: TRBJ2-7; clone_size: once; d_call: TRBD1; cdr3_aa: CASTGTAYEQYF; cdr3_nt: TGTGCCAGCACTGGGACAGCATACGAGCAGTACTTC
v_call: TRBV4-2; j_call: TRBJ1-3; clone_size: -; d_call: TRBD1; cdr3_aa: CASSTDRGGNTIYF; cdr3_nt: TGTGCCAGCAGCACAGACAGGGGAGGAAACACCATATATTTT
v_call: TRBV4-3; j_call: TRBJ2-5; clone_size: -; d_call: -; cdr3_aa: CASSQDWGNQETQYF; cdr3_nt: TGCGCCAGCAGCCAAGATTGGGGGAACCAAGAGACCCAGTACTTC
v_call: TRBV7-9; j_call: TRBJ2-3; clone_size: -; d_call: -; cdr3_aa: CASSFLEIDTQYF; cdr3_nt: TGTGCCAGCAGCTTCTTGGAGATAGATACGCAGTATTTT
v_call: TRBV7-2; j_call: TRBJ1-2; clone_size: -; d_call: -; cdr3_aa: CASSSRASSNYGYTF; cdr3_nt: TGTGCCAGCAGCTCACGCGCGTCCTCTAACTATGGCTACACCTTC
v_call: TRBV5-4; j_call: TRBJ2-2; clone_size: -; d_call: TRBD2; cdr3_aa: CASSPGLAITGELFF; cdr3_nt: TGTGCCAGCAGCCCGGGACTAGCGATCACCGGGGAGCTGTTTTTT
v_call: TRBV2; j_call: TRBJ2-6; clone_size: -; d_call: -; cdr3_aa: CASGGWANVLTF; cdr3_nt: TGTGCCAGCGGGGGGTGGGCCAACGTCCTGACTTTC
v_call: TRBV5-1; j_call: TRBJ2-5; clone_size: -; d_call: TRBD1; cdr3_aa: CASSPGQGEETQYF; cdr3_nt: TGCGCCAGCAGCCCGGGACAGGGCGAAGAGACCCAGTACTTC
v_call: TRBV7-8; j_call: TRBJ2-2; clone_size: -; d_call: TRBD1; cdr3_aa: CASNHDRGPLGTGELFF; cdr3_nt: TGTGCCAGCAACCACGACAGGGGGCCACTGGGGACCGGGGAGCTGTTTTTT
v_call: TRBV7-2; j_call: TRBJ2-5; clone_size: -; d_call: -; cdr3_aa: CASSAGGLETQYF; cdr3_nt: TGTGCCAGCAGCGCTGGGGGGTTGGAGACCCAGTACTTC
v_call: TRBV7-3; j_call: TRBJ1-3; clone_size: -; d_call: -; cdr3_aa: CASSLGGSGNTIYF; cdr3_nt: TGTGCCAGCAGCTTAGGGGGTTCAGGGAACACCATATATTTT
v_call: TRBV5-5; j_call: TRBJ2-3; clone_size: -; d_call: -; cdr3_aa: CASSVLVLNTQYF; cdr3_nt: TGTGCCAGCAGCGTACTAGTGTTGAATACGCAGTATTTT
v_call: TRBV28; j_call: TRBJ1-3; clone_size: -; d_call: -; cdr3_aa: CASKTAGNTIYF; cdr3_nt: TGTGCCAGCAAGACAGCCGGAAACACCATATATTTT
v_call: TRBV19; j_call: TRBJ2-3; clone_size: -; d_call: -; cdr3_aa: CASSIEDTQYF; cdr3_nt: TGTGCCAGTAGTATTGAGGATACGCAGTATTTT
v_call: TRBV6-6; j_call: TRBJ1-5; clone_size: -; d_call: TRBD1; cdr3_aa: CASDDRVNQPQHF; cdr3_nt: TGTGCCAGCGATGACAGGGTGAATCAGCCCCAGCATTTT
v_call: TRBV28; j_call: TRBJ1-1; clone_size: -; d_call: -; cdr3_aa: CASSTSGVDGGAFF; cdr3_nt: TGTGCCAGCAGTACCTCAGGGGTAGACGGGGGAGCTTTCTTT
v_call: TRBV7-2; j_call: TRBJ1-1; clone_size: -; d_call: -; cdr3_aa: CASSFSQGTEAFF; cdr3_nt: TGTGCCAGCAGCTTTTCACAGGGCACTGAAGCTTTCTTT
v_call: TRBV28; j_call: TRBJ2-6; clone_size: -; d_call: TRBD1; cdr3_aa: CASSPAGGGANVLTF; cdr3_nt: TGTGCCAGCAGTCCCGCAGGGGGTGGGGCCAACGTCCTGACTTTC
v_call: TRBV7-6; j_call: TRBJ1-2; clone_size: few; d_call: TRBD1; cdr3_aa: CASSPGTAAGYTF; cdr3_nt: TGTGCCAGCAGCCCCGGGACAGCTGCGGGCTACACCTTC
v_call: TRBV15; j_call: TRBJ1-2; clone_size: -; d_call: -; cdr3_aa: CATSRGDGGYTF; cdr3_nt: TGTGCCACCAGCAGAGGAGATGGCGGCTACACCTTC
v_call: TRBV6-1; j_call: TRBJ2-5; clone_size: -; d_call: -; cdr3_aa: CASSVNRGGGETQYF; cdr3_nt: TGTGCCAGCAGTGTCAACAGGGGAGGGGGGGAGACCCAGTACTTC